These 22 T cell receptor beta chains were sequenced from one sample in a study of blood T cell repertoires in COVID-19. The repertoire was sequenced with immunoSEQ multiplex PCR; TCRdb's copy has only in-frame clones and lacks some. This sample yields roughly 200,000 clones, of which roughly 87% are seen a single time; around 2.3% belongs to the top ten. Sample: PBMCs or T cells enriched from blood (not recorded which). Every receptor here comes from a woman in her thirties who had recovered from COVID-19.

The chain employs TRBV10-3 and TRBJ1-2, with D possibly matching TRBD1 (6 bases). V was pared by 0 bases and J by 4 bases, with 12 bases between. Germline CDR1 ENHRY, CDR2 SYGVKD. The CDR3 is made up of 15 amino acids. This CDR3 is CAISESAGDLYGYTF. CDR3 sequence (DNA): TGTGCCATCAGTGAGTCTGCAGGGGACCTCTATGGCTACACCTTC.

V gene TRBV6-6 combines with J gene TRBJ2-1; 13 positions match TRBD2. CDR3 length: 16 residues. V trimming: 2 bases; J trimming: 5 bases; junction bases outside the gene matches: 3. Germline CDR1 and CDR2: MNHNY and SVGAGI (reference sequence). The CDR3 sequence: CASSYPTSGRHNEQFF. Here the CDR3 DNA reads TGTGCCAGCAGTTACCCGACTAGCGGGAGGCACAATGAGCAGTTCTTC.

A single count supports this clone. The chain couples TRBV4-2 to TRBJ1-6; 7 positions agree with TRBD1. The CDR3 is 16 amino acids. With V trimmed by 4 bases and J by 6 bases, 9 bases remained unmatched. Germline lookup yields CDR1 LGHNA and CDR2 YNFKEQ. CDR3 in DNA: TGTGCCAGCAGCCTCCGAGTAGGGGACAGTAATTCACCCCTCCACTTT. As protein: CASSLRVGDSNSPLHF.

The chain employs TRBV30 and TRBJ2-6; 7 nucleotides align to TRBD1. V was clipped by 5 bases and J by 1 base; unmatched bases: 5. In germline, CDR1 is GTSNPN, CDR2 SVGIG (reference sequence). This CDR3 comprises 15 residues. The CDR3 nucleotides read TGTGCCTGGGGGACAGAGCCTTCTGGGGCCAACGTCCTGACTTTC. Protein product: CAWGTEPSGANVLTF.

The J gene is TRBJ1-1, the V gene TRBV5-1; TRBD1 matches at 10 bases. The CDR3 sequence is 19 residues long. From germline, CDR1 is SGHRS and CDR2 YFSETQ. Trimming at V came to 3 bases and at J to 5 bases, leaving 19 bases not matched to a gene. The CDR3 DNA reads as TGCGCCAGCAGCTCCTCACTGGGTACCGGACAGGGGGGTAAAACTGAAGCTTTCTTT. It codes for CASSSSLGTGQGGKTEAFF.

V gene TRBV5-8 combines with J gene TRBJ2-2; D is unclear. V was pared by 9 bases and J by 7 bases, with 16 bases between. Germline lookup yields CDR1 SGHTS and CDR2 YDEGEE. The CDR3 contains 13 residues. CDR3 in amino acids: CATFRSESGELFF. The CDR3 region has the DNA TGTGCCACCTTCCGGAGCGAGAGCGGGGAGCTGTTTTTT.

This chain links TRBV30 with TRBJ1-2; D is perhaps TRBD1 (5 bases). Germline-derived CDR1 and CDR2 are GTSNPN and SVGIG (reference sequence). Deletions cut 3 bases from V and 6 bases from J, with 14 bases between. The CDR3 loop spans 13 amino acids. CDR3 in amino acids: CAWRFGGTDGYTF. CDR3 coding DNA: TGTGCCTGGAGGTTCGGGGGAACGGATGGCTACACCTTC. Supplemented by reference TRBV30 and TRBJ1-2, the full variable domain reads SQTIHQWPATLVQPVGSPLSLECTVEGTSNPNLYWYRQAAGRGLQLLFYSVGIGQISSEVPQNLSASRPQDRQFILSSKKLLLSDSGFYLCAWRFGGTDGYTFGSGTRLTVV.

The CDR3 is CASTTASGIWEGQFF. In DNA form, the CDR3 reads TGTGCCAGCACGACTGCCAGCGGGATATGGGAAGGGCAGTTCTTC. The chain has TRBV19 and TRBJ2-1; 7 positions agree with TRBD2. The junction had 20 bases not matched to a gene; V was cut back by 9 bases and J by 12 bases. The CDR3 is 15 amino acids. CDR1 and CDR2 from the germline V gene are LNHDA and SQIVND (reference sequence).

The genes are TRBV21-1 and TRBJ2-7; the D call TRBD2 from the table was never checked on the DNA. TRBV21-1 is an annotated pseudogene. The CDR3 totals 10 residues. CDR3 region: CASSRSEQYF. CDR3 bases: TGTGCCAGCAGCAGGAGCGAGCAGTACTTC.

This chain uses TRBV9 with TRBJ1-2; D is ambiguous. Germline CDR1 and CDR2: SGDLS and YYNGEE. The CDR3 is made up of 14 amino acids. Trimming pared 4 bases from V and 2 bases from J, leaving 12 bases between. This CDR3 reads CASSSLGRNYGYTF. In DNA form, the CDR3 reads TGTGCCAGCAGCTCGCTAGGTAGGAACTATGGCTACACCTTC. Combining the CDR3 with reference TRBV9 and TRBJ1-2 gives the whole variable domain DSGVTQTPKHLITATGQRVTLRCSPRSGDLSVYWYQQSLDQGLQFLIQYYNGEERAKGNILERFSAQQFPDLHSELNLSSLELGDSALYFCASSSLGRNYGYTFGSGTRLTVV.

This clone was recorded once. The chain is built from TRBV4-3 and TRBJ1-6, with D tentatively TRBD1 (6 bases). V was shortened by 5 bases and J by 5 bases, with 13 bases between the two germline ends. The CDR3 consists of 15 residues. Germline lookup yields CDR1 LGHNA and CDR2 YSLEER. DNA for the CDR3: TGCGCCAGCAGCGCACGGCACAGGGATAATTCACCCCTCCACTTT. Residues: CASSARHRDNSPLHF.

In its sample, this clone was seen a few times. The chain combines TRBV19 with TRBJ1-3, with 9 nucleotides matching TRBD1. V was pared by 4 bases and J by 2 bases, with 3 bases of the junction left unmatched. There are 15 residues in the CDR3. Germline CDR1 and CDR2: LNHDA and SQIVND (reference sequence). CDR3 protein: CASSNRDRAGNTIYF. The DNA of the CDR3 is TGTGCCAGTAGTAACCGGGACAGGGCTGGAAACACCATATATTTT.

V gene TRBV5-4 combines with J gene TRBJ1-3, with D tentatively TRBD1 (5 bases). Trimming stripped 4 bases from V and 3 bases from J, with 11 bases between. Looked up from germline, CDR1 is SGHNT and CDR2 is YYREEE (reference sequence). The CDR3 is made up of 14 amino acids. In DNA form, the CDR3 reads TGTGCCAGCAGCGTGGATAGGGGTGGAAACACCATATATTTT. Its protein is CASSVDRGGNTIYF.

The chain has TRBV4-1 and TRBJ1-6; D may be TRBD1 (5 bases). V gave up 0 bases and J gave up 0 bases, with 18 bases separating them. CDR1 MGHRA and CDR2 YSYEKL come from the germline V gene. The CDR3 runs to 20 residues. The CDR3 DNA reads as TGCGCCAGCAGCCAAGATAGGGGTTTGAGGTCGAGCTCCTATAATTCACCCCTCCACTTT. Translation: CASSQDRGLRSSSYNSPLHF.

The chain carries TRBV6-5 and TRBJ1-3; 7 nucleotides align to TRBD1. V lost 8 bases to trimming and J lost 4 bases; unmatched junction nucleotides: 2. The CDR3 consists of 12 residues. The germline CDR1 and CDR2 sequences are MNHEY and SVGAGI. The CDR3 loop is CASQGVGNTIYF. CDR3 bases: TGTGCCAGCCAGGGGGTCGGAAACACCATATATTTT.

The chain is built from TRBV9 and TRBJ1-2; 7 bases are shared with TRBD1. The CDR3 has 14 residues. Germline loops: CDR1 SGDLS, CDR2 YYNGEE. After removal of 3 bases from V and 2 bases from J, the junction contained 4 bases not matched to a gene. As DNA, the CDR3 is TGTGCCAGCAGCGCGGGACAGCAGAACTATGGCTACACCTTC. Its translation is CASSAGQQNYGYTF.

This chain joins TRBV7-2 and TRBJ2-1; 8 nucleotides agree with TRBD2. The CDR3 runs to 17 residues. Germline CDR1 is SGHTA and CDR2 is FQGNSA. J lost 0 bases, V lost 2 bases, and 6 bases had no gene match. In DNA form, the CDR3 reads TGTGCCAGCAGCTTATCGGCGGGGGGCTTCTCCTACAATGAGCAGTTCTTC. This translates into CASSLSAGGFSYNEQFF. The complete variable domain, with remaining parts taken from reference TRBV7-2 and TRBJ2-1, reads GAGVSQSPSNKVTEKGKDVELRCDPISGHTALYWYRQSLGQGLEFLIYFQGNSAPDKSGLPSDRFSAERTGGSVSTLTIQRTQQEDSAVYLCASSLSAGGFSYNEQFFGPGTRLTVL.

The gene calls are TRBV19 and TRBJ2-7; D gene ambiguous. CDR3 length: 13 amino acids. In germline, CDR1 is LNHDA, CDR2 SQIVND (reference sequence). Trimming left V 3 bases short and J 1 base short, with 7 bases between. CDR3 bases: TGTGCCAGTAGTATCGCCAGTTCCTACGAGCAGTACTTC. It translates to CASSIASSYEQYF.

This rearrangement joins TRBV19 to TRBJ1-1; 7 nucleotides agree with TRBD1. Trimming at V came to 7 bases and at J to 1 base, leaving 6 bases not matched to a gene. The CDR3 totals 14 residues. Per the germline V gene, CDR1 is LNHDA and CDR2 is SQIVND (reference sequence). CDR3 sequence reads: CASNRDRANTEAFF. CDR3 DNA sequence: TGTGCCAGTAACCGGGACAGAGCGAACACTGAAGCTTTCTTT.

The V gene is TRBV19, the J gene TRBJ1-5; possibly TRBD1 for D (6 bases). V was pared by 4 bases and J by 0 bases, with 16 bases between. The CDR3 contains 17 residues. Germline V CDR1 and CDR2: LNHDA, SQIVND (reference sequence). CDR3 coding DNA: TGTGCCAGTAGTACGGACGCACAGGGATTTAGCAATCAGCCCCAGCATTTT. Protein sequence: CASSTDAQGFSNQPQHF.

The chain is built from TRBV7-9 and TRBJ1-3; D uncertain. The CDR3 length is 18 residues. Trimming cost V 2 bases and J 0 bases, with 17 bases left between them. Germline values: CDR1 SEHNR, CDR2 FQNEAQ (reference sequence). The CDR3 coding sequence is TGTGCCAGCAGCTTAATGGGTCGTGGGAGTTTCTCTGGAAACACCATATATTTT. Its protein product is CASSLMGRGSFSGNTIYF.

The J gene is TRBJ1-5, the V gene TRBV3-1 (or the pseudogene TRBV3-2), with D unresolved. The V and J ends lost 1 base and 10 bases respectively, with 14 bases between them. The CDR3 is 14 residues long. In germline, CDR1 is LGHDT, CDR2 YNNKEL (reference sequence). CDR3 nucleotides: TGTGCCAGCAGCCAAGGAAATAGCGGCCGTCCCCAGCATTTT. The encoded protein is CASSQGNSGRPQHF.